One and the same sample provided the 26 T cell receptor beta chains below, sequenced in a study of T cells in women clearing cervical HPV infection. This table comes from immunoSEQ multiplex PCR, and its TCRdb copy is limited to in-frame clones, with some not included. This sample's table has more than 30,000 clones. Material for sequencing was blood buffy coat. These TCRs come from a woman between 18 and 75 years old with a cervical HPV16 infection that either progressed to CIN3+ or cleared (not recorded which).

As to this clone: Read data end 3 residues before the CDR3 end; the end is taken from the germline J gene. The sample carries other DNA sequences with the same CDR3. This chain uses TRBV20-1 with TRBJ1-6, with TRBD1 matching over 9 bases. CDR1 DFQATT and CDR2 SNEGSKA come from the germline V gene (reference sequence). Losses at the gene ends were 3 bases for V and 5 bases for J; bases not matched to a gene: 2. There are 14 residues in the CDR3. CDR3 bases read: TGCAGTGCTAGGGGGGACAGGGATAATTCACCC. This sequence encodes CSARGDRDNSP. In full, the CDR3 reads CSARGDRDNSPLHF.

With respect to this clone: The read halts 3 residues ahead of the CDR3 end, with the missing end drawn from the germline J gene. This rearrangement joins TRBV7-2 to TRBJ2-3, with no clear D. Germline V gives CDR1 SGHTA, CDR2 FQGNSA. The V end was cut by 5 bases, the J end by 4 bases, with 10 bases between. The CDR3 is 13 residues long. The sequenced part of the CDR3 DNA is TGTGCCAGCAGCCAACTCTTCGCAGATACG. Translating it yields CASSQLFADT. The full CDR3 sequence reads CASSQLFADTQYF.

For this clone: The read falls 3 residues short of the CDR3 end, and the missing part is taken from the germline J gene. The chain uses TRBV10-3 and TRBJ2-1; 12 bases fit TRBD1. Trimming took 0 bases from V and 8 from J; bases not matched to a gene: 5. Germline CDR1 and CDR2: ENHRY and SYGVKD. This CDR3 is built from 16 residues. CDR3 protein: CAISESKGQGADEQFF. CDR3 DNA, as far as it was read: TGTGCCATCAGTGAGTCGAAGGGACAGGGGGCAGATGAG.

Concerning this clone: The read comes to an end 3 residues before the CDR3 does, leaving the germline J gene to fill in the end. The V call is TRBV13, the J call TRBJ2-6, with TRBD1 identical over 7 bases. The CDR3 consists of 15 residues. CDR1 is PRHDT, CDR2 FYEKMQ, per germline (reference sequence). J was trimmed by 2 bases and V by 3 bases; bases with no gene match: 1. CDR3 bases read: TGTGCCAGCAGCTTCACAGGGGCTGGGGCCAACGTC. This translates into CASSFTGAGANV. The entire CDR3 protein reads CASSFTGAGANVLTF.

To note about this clone: The CDR3 extends 3 residues past the end of the read, so its final part is completed from the germline J gene. The V and J genes are TRBV18 and TRBJ1-2; TRBD1 is a possible D gene (5 bases). The CDR3 spans 14 residues. CDR1 is KGHSH, CDR2 LQKENI, per germline. This chain's CDR3 is CASSPQGRSYDYTF. The covered CDR3 bases are TGTGCCAGCTCACCACAGGGGCGCTCCTACGAC.

Of note for this clone: The read terminates 3 residues before the CDR3 end, so the remaining end is supplied by the germline J gene. This sequence joins TRBV19 and TRBJ2-3; unclear D gene. The CDR3 is 14 amino acids. Trimming cost V 7 bases and J 0 bases, with 11 bases left between them. Germline CDR1 is LNHDA and CDR2 is SQIVND (reference sequence). This CDR3 is CASTPGFSTDTQYF. The sequenced part of the CDR3 DNA is TGTGCCAGTACCCCGGGTTTTAGCACAGATACG.

As to this clone: The read stops 3 residues short of the end of the CDR3; the missing end is completed from the germline J gene. The chain carries TRBV19 and TRBJ2-7; 14 nucleotides align to TRBD2. The CDR3 contains 19 residues. Trimming cost V 0 bases and J 3 bases; bases outside gene matches: 10. The germline gives CDR1 LNHDA, CDR2 SQIVND (reference sequence). The chain's CDR3 is CASSIDHRTSGGFLYEQYF. CDR3 DNA (partial): TGTGCCAGTAGTATAGATCACCGGACTAGCGGGGGGTTCCTCTACGAG.

Details on this clone: The read gets to within 3 residues of the CDR3 end, and the germline J gene fills in the rest. The chain is built from TRBV5-1 and TRBJ1-4, with 9 bases matching TRBD1. The CDR3 totals 15 residues. Germline lookup yields CDR1 SGHRS and CDR2 YFSETQ. The covered CDR3 bases are TGCGCCAGCAGCTTGCGGACAGGGGATAATTCACCA. Protein: CASSLRTGDNSP. The whole CDR3 region reads CASSLRTGDNSPLFF.

In the case of this clone: The read finishes 3 residues shy of the CDR3 end, and the germline J gene is used to complete it. The J gene is TRBJ1-2, the V gene TRBV5-4, with TRBD1 matching over 11 bases. CDR1 SGHNT and CDR2 YYREEE come from the germline V gene (reference sequence). The CDR3 is 14 residues long. V was pared by 4 bases and J by 4 bases, with 3 bases of the junction left unmatched. The covered CDR3 bases are TGTGCCAGCAGCACCGGACAGGGGGCCTATGGC. It specifies CASSTGQGAYG. The whole CDR3 region reads CASSTGQGAYGYTF.

The covered CDR3 bases are TGTGCCAGCAGTCTGGAGACTAGCGGGGGCTCCTACAATGAG. Protein sequence: CASSLETSGGSYNE. The full CDR3 is CASSLETSGGSYNEQFF. The genes are TRBV28 and TRBJ2-1, with 12 bases fitting TRBD2. The read halts 3 residues ahead of the CDR3 end, with the missing end drawn from the germline J gene. The CDR3 extends over 17 amino acids. Germline trimming cut 5 bases from V and 0 bases from J; bases unmatched to any gene: 5. The germline V gene has CDR1 MDHEN and CDR2 SYDVKM. Looking up the rest from reference TRBV28 and TRBJ2-1 gives the full variable domain: DVKVTQSSRYLVKRTGEKVFLECVQDMDHENMFWYRQDPGLGLRLIYFSYDVKMKEKGDIPEGYSVSREKKERFSLILESASTNQTSMYLCASSLETSGGSYNEQFFGPGTRLTVL.

Details on this clone: The CDR3 end is not reached by the read, which stops 3 residues before it; the germline J gene fills it in. The V and J genes are TRBV19 and TRBJ1-4; D is perhaps TRBD1 (5 bases). The CDR3 contains 13 residues. Germline V gene data show CDR1 as LNHDA and CDR2 as SQIVND (reference sequence). The sequenced part of the CDR3 DNA is TGTGCCAGTAGTGAGGCTGGGGCCAACGTA. Amino acids: CASSEAGANV. The CDR3 as a whole reads CASSEAGANVLFF.

For this clone: The DNA ends 3 residues before the CDR3 does, and the rest of the CDR3 is filled in from the germline J gene. This chain connects TRBV2 to TRBJ2-1; D is unresolved. Trimming took off 8 bases at V and 2 bases at J, with 4 bases between the two ends. Germline V gene lookup returns CDR1 SNHLY and CDR2 FYNNEI. The CDR3 has 11 amino acids. CDR3 protein: CASRAYNEQFF. The sequenced CDR3 bases are TGTGCCAGCCGCGCCTACAATGAG.

A remark on this clone: The CDR3 end falls 3 residues outside the read, so it is completed with the germline J gene. This chain connects TRBV7-6 to TRBJ2-3, with TRBD1 matching 7 bases. From germline, CDR1 is SGHVS and CDR2 FNYEAQ. V was clipped by 0 bases and J by 3 bases; unmatched bases: 9. The CDR3 consists of 17 residues. The part of the CDR3 DNA that was read is TGTGCCAGCAGCTTAGCGCGGAAGGGGGCATTTACAGATACG. Encoded protein: CASSLARKGAFTDT. From start to end, the CDR3 is CASSLARKGAFTDTQYF.

About this clone: The CDR3 end is not reached by the read, which stops 3 residues before it; the germline J gene fills it in. J is TRBJ1-1 and V is TRBV20-1; D possibly corresponds to TRBD1 (6 bases). The CDR3 runs to 13 residues. Looked up from germline, CDR1 is DFQATT and CDR2 is SNEGSKA (reference sequence). The ends were cut back, 6 bases at V and 3 bases at J, with 14 bases in the middle. CDR3 DNA, as far as it was read: TGCAGTGCCCGGGACAATATGGACACTGAA. As protein: CSARDNMDTE. The full CDR3 sequence reads CSARDNMDTEAFF.

A word on this clone: From the germline J gene comes the end of the CDR3, since the read stops 3 residues before it. The chain uses TRBV28 and TRBJ1-2; a weak D match, TRBD1 (5 bases). CDR1 and CDR2 from the germline V gene are MDHEN and SYDVKM. This CDR3 region has 10 residues. V was clipped by 9 bases and J by 7 bases, with 9 bases between them. The CDR3: CASQGSGYTF. The DNA read from the CDR3 is TGTGCCAGTCAGGGTTCTGGC.

Notes on this clone: Sequencing ends 3 residues short of the CDR3 end; the germline J gene provides the rest. The chain couples TRBV7-9 to TRBJ2-2, with D perhaps TRBD1 (5 bases). Between the trimmed V and J ends, which lost 5 bases and 7 bases, there was a span of 11 bases. Looked up from germline, CDR1 is SEHNR and CDR2 is FQNEAQ (reference sequence). The length of the CDR3 is 13 residues. The CDR3 bases that were read are TGTGCCAGCAGCGAGTTCAGGGACGGGGAG. As protein: CASSEFRDGE. The complete CDR3 sequence is CASSEFRDGELFF.

Points on this clone: The observed sequence ends 3 residues before the CDR3 terminus, with the missing tail filled in from the germline J gene. The chain links TRBV4-1 to TRBJ1-1; weak D call: TRBD1 (5 bases). Germline CDR1 MGHRA, CDR2 YSYEKL. CDR3 length: 14 residues. Trimming cost V 5 bases and J 1 base, with 11 bases left between them. CDR3 in amino acids: CASSGRTQNTEAFF. The DNA read from the CDR3 is TGCGCCAGCAGCGGCAGGACACAGAACACTGAA.

Turning to this clone: The read ends 3 residues before the CDR3 terminus; that terminus is restored from the germline J gene. The J gene is TRBJ2-1, the V gene TRBV20-1; 9 bases fit TRBD1. The ends lost 3 bases at V and 6 bases at J; junction bases unmatched: 9. From germline, CDR1 is DFQATT and CDR2 SNEGSKA (reference sequence). The CDR3 sequence is 15 residues long. CDR3 sequence: CSARTGGFLGNEQFF. The CDR3 DNA, read in part, is TGCAGTGCTAGGACAGGGGGATTCCTGGGCAATGAG.

With respect to this clone: The CDR3 extends 3 residues past the end of the read, so its final part is completed from the germline J gene. The chain recombines TRBV20-1 with TRBJ1-6, with 8 positions matching TRBD1. The V segment lost 6 bases and the J segment 7 bases; nucleotides outside the gene matches: 11. From germline, CDR1 is DFQATT and CDR2 SNEGSKA (reference sequence). The CDR3 is 15 amino acids. The CDR3 sequence: CSAPGGPGGNSPLHF. The part of the CDR3 DNA that was read is TGCAGTGCCCCCGGAGGTCCAGGGGGCAATTCACCC.

Of note for this clone: From the germline J gene comes the end of the CDR3, since the read stops 3 residues before it. J is TRBJ1-5 and V is TRBV20-1; D not resolved. CDR1 is DFQATT and CDR2 is SNEGSKA in the germline V gene (reference sequence). This CDR3 contains 14 residues. Trimming removed 6 bases at V and 0 bases at J, with 12 bases between. This CDR3 is CSAARSDSNQPQHF. Incomplete CDR3 DNA: TGCAGTGCCGCACGGTCTGATAGCAATCAGCCC.

This CDR3 is CASTSVPGGYTF. CDR3 bases read: TGTGCCAGTACGTCGGTTCCGGGTGGC. The J gene is TRBJ1-2, the V gene TRBV19, with D hard to call. The read terminates 3 residues ahead of where the CDR3 ends, so the germline J gene completes it. With 7 bases removed from V and 7 bases from J, the gap between germline ends came to 13 bases. The CDR3 is 12 residues long. Germline values: CDR1 LNHDA, CDR2 SQIVND (reference sequence).

With regard to this clone: The CDR3 end is not reached by the read, which stops 3 residues before it; the germline J gene fills it in. J is TRBJ1-5 and V is TRBV5-1; 7 bases are shared with TRBD1. This CDR3 is 15 amino acids long. Germline CDR1 reads SGHRS; CDR2 reads YFSETQ. Trimming took 4 bases from V and 3 from J; bases not matched to a gene: 7. The CDR3 DNA, read in part, is TGCGCCAGCAGCCCGTGGACAGGTTCCAATCAGCCC. Encoded protein: CASSPWTGSNQP. In full, the CDR3 reads CASSPWTGSNQPQHF. Using reference TRBV5-1 and TRBJ1-5 for the parts outside the CDR3, the full variable domain is KAGVTQTPRYLIKTRGQQVTLSCSPISGHRSVSWYQQTPGQGLQFLFEYFSETQRNKGNFPGRFSGRQFSNSRSEMNVSTLELGDSALYLCASSPWTGSNQPQHFGDGTRLSIL.

On this clone itself: The read comes to an end 3 residues before the CDR3 does, leaving the germline J gene to fill in the end. J is TRBJ2-2 and V is TRBV7-9; D is perhaps TRBD2 (5 bases). Germline V lookup: CDR1 SEHNR, CDR2 FQNEAQ (reference sequence). The CDR3 runs to 14 residues. The CDR3 reads CASSPPGLNEKLFF. Partial CDR3 DNA: TGTGCCAGCAGCCCACCTGGACTGAATGAAAAG.

A note on this clone: The read ends 3 residues early relative to the CDR3; the germline J gene fills the gap. The chain joins TRBV18 to TRBJ2-1, with a weak D call TRBD1 (5 bases). Germline CDR1 KGHSH, CDR2 LQKENI. V was trimmed by 3 bases and J by 7 bases, leaving 7 bases between them. There are 12 residues in the CDR3. The DNA read from the CDR3 is TGTGCCAGCTCACCGCAGGGAAATGAG. Its translation is CASSPQGNE. The full CDR3 is CASSPQGNEQFF.

A remark on this clone: The sequence runs out 3 residues before the end of the CDR3; the remainder is reconstructed from the germline J gene. This rearrangement joins TRBV18 to TRBJ2-5; a possible D gene is TRBD1 (6 bases). The CDR3 has 14 residues. V was trimmed by 2 bases and J by 4 bases, leaving 11 bases between them. The germline V gene encodes CDR1 KGHSH and CDR2 LQKENI. Incomplete CDR3 DNA: TGTGCCAGCTCACCATCAGGGGCTGGAGAGACC. It yields the protein CASSPSGAGET. The whole CDR3 reads CASSPSGAGETQYF.

In regard to this clone: From the germline J gene comes the end of the CDR3, since the read stops 3 residues before it. The gene calls are TRBV6-1 and TRBJ2-3; possibly TRBD2 for D (5 bases). Trimming removed 4 bases from V and 0 bases from J, with 11 bases in between. The CDR3 sequence is 15 residues long. Germline loops: CDR1 MNHNS, CDR2 SASEGT. The covered CDR3 bases are TGTGCCAGCAGTGGAAAAGCGGTTAGCACAGATACG. This sequence encodes CASSGKAVSTDT. The complete CDR3 reads CASSGKAVSTDTQYF.